The entry that follows covers one T cell receptor (beta chain) sequence. The data were produced by immunoSEQ multiplex PCR, yet TCRdb's version contains in-frame clones alone and is incomplete. The data show roughly 81,000 clones, 84% seen once. These data come from a study of control samples from healthy donors and cancer patients. V was pared by 0 bases and J by 8 bases, with 13 bases of the junction left unmatched. This CDR3 spans 18 amino acids. Germline V gene lookup returns CDR1 SGHRS and CDR2 YFSETQ. The specimen was PBMCs. This sequence originates from a man in his fifties or sixties with head and neck cancer. This rearrangement joins TRBV5-1 to TRBJ2-1; 11 bases match TRBD1. Here the CDR3 reads CASSLEPSGQGAFYEQFF. The CDR3 coding sequence is TGCGCCAGCAGCTTGGAGCCTTCAGGACAGGGGGCATTCTATGAGCAGTTCTTC.